This T cell receptor (beta chain) comes out of a study of cytomegalovirus exposure and HLA in healthy donors. V trimming: 0 bases; J trimming: 2 bases; junction bases outside the gene matches: 7. This CDR3 contains 17 residues. CDR1 and CDR2 (germline): LGHNA, YNFKEQ. A multiplex PCR was run with 60 Vbeta primers and 13 Jbeta primers. Generated by immunoSEQ multiplex PCR, the TCRdb table keeps only in-frame clones and is missing some. The data show 100,000 or so clones, roughly four fifths seen once. The sequenced sample consisted of PBMCs. The chain is built from TRBV4-2 and TRBJ2-5; 9 positions match TRBD2. The receptor's source is a man aged 45-65 years in good health and CMV-seronegative. The CDR3 bases are TGTGCCAGCAGCCAAGATACTGCTAGCGGGGAACAAGAGACCCAGTACTTC. Translation: CASSQDTASGEQETQYF.